This T cell receptor (beta chain) was observed in a study of blood T cell repertoires in COVID-19. Study as a whole: Sites in the United States, Italy and Spain provided acute and convalescent COVID-19 samples. PBMCs, B-cell-depleted T cells, or T cells provided the cDNA or gDNA that made up the material.

Per the authors' pipeline: Reference gene primer amplification yielded estimated nucleated cell counts. Libraries were prepared by immunoSEQ multiplex PCR; TCRdb keeps only in-frame clonotypes and omits some of them. V, J and clone size are taken as reported in that table, and D and trimming were inferred from the DNA itself. The table includes a few hundred thousand clones, roughly nine tenths detected once. The CDR3 has 15 amino acids. Between the trimmed V and J ends, which lost 6 bases and 5 bases, there was a span of 19 bases. Germline values: CDR1 MNHEY, CDR2 SVGAGI. The sequenced sample was peripheral blood. V is TRBV6-5 and J is TRBJ1-1; a weak D match, TRBD1 (5 bases). The clonotype was recovered from a woman in her 40s who had recovered from COVID-19. CDR3 loop: CASSKVRVLRTEAFF. The CDR3 nucleotides read TGTGCCAGCAGCAAGGTCAGGGTTCTTAGGACTGAAGCTTTCTTT.